This TCR beta chain emerged from a study of Ad26.COV2.S vaccination and SARS-CoV-2 variants (dated by TCRdb to 2020 to 2022). Background on the whole study: Vaccine-arm donors came from COV1001, a multicentre, randomized, double-blind, placebo-controlled phase I-IIa trial of Ad26.COV2.S in healthy adults. Dosing of Ad26.COV2.S was intramuscular, at either 5x10^10 or 1x10^11 viral particles, delivered as one shot or as two shots spaced 56 days apart. A total of 32 samples were included in the TCR-sequenced set, comprising some 20 Ad26.COV2.S vaccine recipients, 5 placebo recipients and 8 SARS-CoV-2 convalescent individuals. TCRbeta repertoire sequencing was used to assess the specificity and breadth of SARS-CoV-2-reactive T cell receptors after Ad26.COV2.S vaccination. Blinding of investigators to trial group allocation was maintained during experiments and outcome assessment. Trial participants were randomized into five groups of five, in which low-dose or high-dose Ad26.COV2.S was given once or twice, or placebo was given on both occasions. Results the study describes overall, beyond this receptor: Substantial breadth of spike-specific CD8+ and CD4+ T cell responses was reported after vaccination. Higher spike-specific TCR breadth was observed in Ad26.COV2.S recipients than in placebo recipients (P = 0.0014). Comparing responses between vaccine doses or regimens was not something the study was powered to do. Vaccine and placebo recipients had similar non-spike TCR breadth, a finding consistent with the vaccine containing only spike. The authors noted that total T cell responses may have been underestimated by the TCR breadth and depth analyses.

From the cysteine through the phenylalanine, the CDR3 covers 16 amino acids. The CDR3 DNA has 48 bases and is translated from base 1. Unmatched junction bases come to 9, with V trimmed by 2 bases and J by 14 bases. Taken from the germline V gene (reference sequence), the CDR1 and CDR2 loops are LGHDT and YNNKEL. Interpreted using the paper, the treatment or condition label stands for: roughly 19 received Ad26.COV2.S at low or high dose, single or two shots; several received placebo; per-sample allocation not given. For vaccine and placebo recipients, repertoires were sequenced using samples collected on day 63 after the first injection. Cohort 1b enrolled about two dozen adults aged 18-55 years at a single site in Boston, USA, between 29 July and 7 August 2020. As a vaccine, Ad26.COV2.S was a replication-incompetent adenovirus type 26 vector that expressed a prefusion-stabilized SARS-CoV-2 spike protein derived from the original Wuhan strain.

TCRbeta CDR3 regions were sequenced with the immunoSEQ Assay. After extraction, genomic DNA underwent amplification by bias-controlled multiplex PCR, followed by high-throughput sequencing. From the authors' description of their analysis: To quantify the absolute abundance of every unique TCRbeta CDR3 region, sequences were collapsed and filtered. T cell fraction was estimated by normalizing TCRbeta template counts to usable DNA, which was measured by amplifying reference genes present in all nucleated cells. Repertoire TCRs were annotated as SARS-CoV-2-specific by exact matching of V gene, CDR3 amino acid sequence and J gene to a known reactive TCR set. The reference SARS-CoV-2 TCR set was obtained from MIRA and was filtered for enrichment in COVID-19-positive ImmuneCODE repertoires, whereby public or cross-reactive TCRs were removed. Using the MIRA antigens, annotated TCRs were further analysed by specific ORF or by position within an ORF. Breadth was defined as the number of annotated unique rearrangements divided by the total number of unique productive rearrangements, and depth was defined as the summed frequency of the annotated unique rearrangements. TCR breadth was compared between groups using two-sided Wilcoxon rank-sum tests. This is the immuneACCESS table as TCRdb keeps it, with only in-frame sequences that have V and J called. A part of the clones is gone; compared with another copy, unresolved V genes explain less than half, and the rest is unexplained. D and trimming come from the DNA, and the V and J calls and clone size come from that table. The sample table records around 320,000 clones; 86% of these occur just once. 1.9% of the sample is taken by the ten largest.

On this clone itself: Its antigen remains unidentified. No per-base quality is available; no much larger clone lies one base away.

This chain joins TRBV3-1 (or the pseudogene TRBV3-2) to TRBJ2-1, and 16 bases in between align with TRBD2. The TCR sequence derives from a person aged 18 to 59 who received the Ad26.COV2.S COVID-19 vaccine or a placebo. The sample in question was peripheral blood, obtained in a trial of Ad26.COV2.S vaccine versus placebo. The nucleotides read TGTGCCAGCAGCCAACCGGGACTAGCGGGGGGGGCGGGAGAGTTCTTC. It specifies CASSQPGLAGGAGEFF.